This T cell receptor beta chain stems from a study of patients and donors after allogeneic stem cell transplantation. The CDR3 has 12 residues. The V gene's germline CDR1 is SEHNR and CDR2 FQNEAQ (reference sequence). V dropped 11 bases and J dropped 3 bases, with 11 bases sitting between them. Via MiXCR, TCRdb re-called the RT-PCR reads, giving one row per CDR3 protein. The sample lists about 160,000 distinct CDR3 sequences, 30% occurring once. The chain carries TRBV7-9 and TRBJ2-1; D gene uncertain. Sequenced: blood, either unsorted or a sorted T cell fraction (not recorded which). The sequence was obtained from a human donor who was either an allogeneic HSCT recipient or a stem cell or donor lymphocyte infusion donor (not recorded which). It is not recorded whose cells these are; they may come from a transplant donor. This chain's CDR3 is CAARPSYNEQFF. The DNA of the CDR3 is TGTGCCGCCCGACCCAGCTACAATGAGCAGTTCTTC.